At least ten counts were recorded for the clone carrying this T cell receptor (beta chain). Germline CDR1 DFQATT, CDR2 SNEGSKA (reference sequence). Trimming removed 7 bases from V and 4 bases from J, with 13 bases in between. This CDR3 contains 12 residues. This sample was included in a study of T cells in Graves' hyperthyroidism and ophthalmopathy. RNA transcripts provided the source from which TCR beta CDR3 regions were amplified. First-round RT-PCR of the TCR CDR3 relied on the HTBI primer set. TCRdb re-derived calls from the multiplex PCR reads in MiXCR, one entry per CDR3 protein. The sample yields about 600,000 distinct CDR3 sequences, about 14% seen once.

The sequenced sample was blood. The chain employs TRBV20-1 and TRBJ1-1; D not certain. The TCR originated in a woman aged 18 to 35 with Graves' ophthalmopathy. The DNA of the CDR3 is TGCAGTGTTAAAGGGCCAGCCACTGAAGCTTTCTTT. It specifies CSVKGPATEAFF.